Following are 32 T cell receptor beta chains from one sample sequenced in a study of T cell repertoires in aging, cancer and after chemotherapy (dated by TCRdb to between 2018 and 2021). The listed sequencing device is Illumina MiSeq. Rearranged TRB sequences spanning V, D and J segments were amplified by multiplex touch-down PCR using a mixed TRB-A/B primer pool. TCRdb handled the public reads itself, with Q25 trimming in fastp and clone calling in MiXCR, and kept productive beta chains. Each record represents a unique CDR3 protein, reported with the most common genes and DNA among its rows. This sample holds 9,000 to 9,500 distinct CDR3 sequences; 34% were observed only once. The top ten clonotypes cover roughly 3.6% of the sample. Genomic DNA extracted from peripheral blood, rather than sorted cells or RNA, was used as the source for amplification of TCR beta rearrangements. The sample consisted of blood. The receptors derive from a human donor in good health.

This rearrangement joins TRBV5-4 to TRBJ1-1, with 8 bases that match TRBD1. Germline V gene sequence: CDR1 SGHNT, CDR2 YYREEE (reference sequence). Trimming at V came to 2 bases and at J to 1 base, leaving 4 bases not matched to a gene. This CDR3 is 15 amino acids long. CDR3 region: CASSFLDRGNTEAFF. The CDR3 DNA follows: TGTGCCAGCAGCTTTCTTGACAGGGGGAACACTGAAGCTTTCTTT. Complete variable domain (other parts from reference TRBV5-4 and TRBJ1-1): ETGVTQSPTHLIKTRGQQVTLRCSSQSGHNTVSWYQQALGQGPQFIFQYYREEENGRGNFPPRFSGLQFPNYSSELNVNALELDDSALYLCASSFLDRGNTEAFFGQGTRLTVV.

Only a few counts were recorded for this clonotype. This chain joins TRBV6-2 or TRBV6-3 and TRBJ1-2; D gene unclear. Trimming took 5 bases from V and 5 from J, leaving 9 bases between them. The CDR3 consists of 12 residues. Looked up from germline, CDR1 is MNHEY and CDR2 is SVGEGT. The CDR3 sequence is CASSPELYGYTF. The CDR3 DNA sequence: TGTGCCAGCAGTCCCGAACTTTATGGCTACACCTTC.

CDR3 bases: TGTGCCAGCAGTGGCTTTGGGGGGCGCTCCTATAATTCACCCCTCCACTTT. Translated: CASSGFGGRSYNSPLHF. V usage is TRBV6-1 and J usage is TRBJ1-6, with D possibly matching TRBD1 (6 bases). Trimming took off 4 bases at V and 0 bases at J, with 13 bases between the two ends. The length of the CDR3 is 17 residues. Germline lookup yields CDR1 MNHNS and CDR2 SASEGT.

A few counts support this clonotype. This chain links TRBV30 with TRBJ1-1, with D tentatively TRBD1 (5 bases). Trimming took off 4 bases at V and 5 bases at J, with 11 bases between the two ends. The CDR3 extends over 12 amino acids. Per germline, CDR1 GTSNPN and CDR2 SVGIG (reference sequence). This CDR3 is CAWTMGGTEAFF. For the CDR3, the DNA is TGTGCCTGGACAATGGGGGGGACTGAAGCTTTCTTT. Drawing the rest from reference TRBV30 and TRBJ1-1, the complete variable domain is SQTIHQWPATLVQPVGSPLSLECTVEGTSNPNLYWYRQAAGRGLQLLFYSVGIGQISSEVPQNLSASRPQDRQFILSSKKLLLSDSGFYLCAWTMGGTEAFFGQGTRLTVV.

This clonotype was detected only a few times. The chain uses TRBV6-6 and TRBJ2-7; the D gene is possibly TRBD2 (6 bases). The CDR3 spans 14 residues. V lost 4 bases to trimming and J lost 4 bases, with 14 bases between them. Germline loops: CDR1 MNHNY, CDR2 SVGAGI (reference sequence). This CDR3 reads CASSWLANSYEQYV. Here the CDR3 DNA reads TGTGCCAGCAGTTGGCTAGCGAATTCTTACGAGCAGTACGTC.

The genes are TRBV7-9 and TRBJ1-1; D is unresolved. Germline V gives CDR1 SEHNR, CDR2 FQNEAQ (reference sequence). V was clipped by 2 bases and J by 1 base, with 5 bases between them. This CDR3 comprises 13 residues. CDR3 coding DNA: TGTGCCAGCAGCTTAAGAGAGAACACTGAAGCTTTCTTT. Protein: CASSLRENTEAFF. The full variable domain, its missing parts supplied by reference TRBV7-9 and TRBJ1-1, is DTGVSQNPRHKITKRGQNVTFRCDPISEHNRLYWYRQTLGQGPEFLTYFQNEAQLEKSRLLSDRFSAERPKGSFSTLEIQRTEQGDSAMYLCASSLRENTEAFFGQGTRLTVV.

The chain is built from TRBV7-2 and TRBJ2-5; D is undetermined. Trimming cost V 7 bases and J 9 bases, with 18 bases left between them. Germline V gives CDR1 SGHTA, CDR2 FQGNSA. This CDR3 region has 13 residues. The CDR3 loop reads CASTRYGQSPQYF. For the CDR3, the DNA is TGTGCCAGCACCCGGTACGGCCAGTCGCCCCAGTACTTC.

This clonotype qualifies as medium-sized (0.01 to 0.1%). The CDR3 is CASKGKEGYEQYV. CDR3 sequence (DNA): TGTGCCAGCAAGGGAAAAGAGGGCTACGAGCAGTACGTC. The chain has TRBV27 and TRBJ2-7, with D perhaps TRBD2 (5 bases). Per the germline V gene, CDR1 is MNHEY and CDR2 is SMNVEV (reference sequence). V lost 7 bases to trimming and J lost 3 bases, with 13 bases between them. The CDR3 extends over 13 amino acids.

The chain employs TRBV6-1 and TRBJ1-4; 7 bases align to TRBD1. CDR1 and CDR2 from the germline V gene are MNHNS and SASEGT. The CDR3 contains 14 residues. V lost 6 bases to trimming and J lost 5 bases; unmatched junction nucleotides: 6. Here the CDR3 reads CASSGRGWNEKLFF. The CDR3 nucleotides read TGTGCCAGCAGCGGCAGGGGGTGGAATGAAAAACTGTTTTTT.

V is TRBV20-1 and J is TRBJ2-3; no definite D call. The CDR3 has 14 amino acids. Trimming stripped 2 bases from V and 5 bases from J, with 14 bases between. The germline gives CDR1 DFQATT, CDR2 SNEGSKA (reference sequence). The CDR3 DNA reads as TGCAGTGCTAGAAGTCCTGAGAGACTAGATACGCAGTATTTT. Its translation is CSARSPERLDTQYF.

The CDR3 DNA is TGTGCCAGCAGTGACAGGGGCACAGATACGCAGTATTTT. This sequence encodes CASSDRGTDTQYF. The J gene is TRBJ2-3, the V gene TRBV6-4; D is unresolved. The CDR3 loop spans 13 amino acids. Trimming took off 2 bases at V and 1 base at J, with 4 bases between the two ends. Germline loops: CDR1 MRHNA, CDR2 SNTAGT.

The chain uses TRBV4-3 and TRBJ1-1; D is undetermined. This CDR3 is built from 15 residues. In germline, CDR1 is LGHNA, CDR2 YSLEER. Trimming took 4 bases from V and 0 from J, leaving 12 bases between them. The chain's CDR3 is CASSPRFGVNTEAFF. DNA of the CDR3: TGCGCCAGCAGCCCCCGTTTTGGGGTGAACACTGAAGCTTTCTTT.

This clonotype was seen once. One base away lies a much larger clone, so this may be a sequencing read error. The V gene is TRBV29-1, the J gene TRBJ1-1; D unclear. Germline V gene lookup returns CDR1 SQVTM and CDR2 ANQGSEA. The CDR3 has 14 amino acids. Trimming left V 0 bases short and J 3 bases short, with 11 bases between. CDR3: CSVEDRVAYTEAFF. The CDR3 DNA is TGCAGCGTTGAAGACCGCGTGGCGTACACTGAAGCTTTCTTT.

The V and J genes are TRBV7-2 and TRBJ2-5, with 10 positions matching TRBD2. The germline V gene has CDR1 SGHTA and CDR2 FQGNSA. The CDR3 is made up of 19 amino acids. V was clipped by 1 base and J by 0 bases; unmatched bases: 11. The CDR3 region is CASSLGRVLAGNYQETQYF. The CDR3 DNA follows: TGTGCCAGCAGCTTAGGGCGGGTACTAGCGGGGAACTACCAAGAGACCCAGTACTTC.

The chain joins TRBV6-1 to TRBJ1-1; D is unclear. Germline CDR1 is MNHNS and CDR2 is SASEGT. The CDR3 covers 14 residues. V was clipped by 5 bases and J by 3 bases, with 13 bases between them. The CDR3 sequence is CASSLTEWDTEAFF. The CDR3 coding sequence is TGTGCCAGCAGTCTAACAGAGTGGGACACTGAAGCTTTCTTT.

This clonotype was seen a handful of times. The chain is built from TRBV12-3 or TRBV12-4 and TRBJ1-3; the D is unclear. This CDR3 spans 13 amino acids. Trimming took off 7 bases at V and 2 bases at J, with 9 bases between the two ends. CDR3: CASNAETGNTIYF. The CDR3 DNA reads TGTGCCAGCAACGCGGAAACTGGAAACACCATATATTTT.

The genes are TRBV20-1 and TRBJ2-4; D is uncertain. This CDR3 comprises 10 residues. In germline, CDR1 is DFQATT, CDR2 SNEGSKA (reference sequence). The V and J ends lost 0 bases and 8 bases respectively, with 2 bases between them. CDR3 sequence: CSARDYIQYF. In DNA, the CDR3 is TGCAGTGCTAGAGATTACATTCAGTACTTC.

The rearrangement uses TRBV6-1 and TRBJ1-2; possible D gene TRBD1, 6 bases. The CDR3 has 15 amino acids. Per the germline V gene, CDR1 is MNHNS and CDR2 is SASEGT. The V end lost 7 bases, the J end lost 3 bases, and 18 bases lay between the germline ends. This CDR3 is CASNERGEAHYGYTF. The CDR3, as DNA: TGTGCCAGCAACGAAAGGGGGGAAGCCCACTATGGCTACACCTTC.

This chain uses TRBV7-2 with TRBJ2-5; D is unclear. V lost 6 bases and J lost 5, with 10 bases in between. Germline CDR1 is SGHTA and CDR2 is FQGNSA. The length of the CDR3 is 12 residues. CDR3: CASSRGRETQYF. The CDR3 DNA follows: TGTGCCAGCAGTCGAGGAAGGGAGACCCAGTACTTC. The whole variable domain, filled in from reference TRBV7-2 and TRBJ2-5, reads GAGVSQSPSNKVTEKGKDVELRCDPISGHTALYWYRQSLGQGLEFLIYFQGNSAPDKSGLPSDRFSAERTGGSVSTLTIQRTQQEDSAVYLCASSRGRETQYFGPGTRLLVL.

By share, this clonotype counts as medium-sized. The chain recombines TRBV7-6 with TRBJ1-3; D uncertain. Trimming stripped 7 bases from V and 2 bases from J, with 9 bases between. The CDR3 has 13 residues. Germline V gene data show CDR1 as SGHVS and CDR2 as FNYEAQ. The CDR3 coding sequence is TGTGCCAGCACGCAATTCGCTGGAAACACCATATATTTT. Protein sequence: CASTQFAGNTIYF.

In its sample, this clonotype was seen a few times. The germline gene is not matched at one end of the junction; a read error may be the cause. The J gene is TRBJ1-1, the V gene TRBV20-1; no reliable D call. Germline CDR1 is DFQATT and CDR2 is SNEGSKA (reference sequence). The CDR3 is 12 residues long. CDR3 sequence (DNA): TGTGGTTTTTCGGTTGGAAACACTGAAGCTTTCTTT. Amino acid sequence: CGFSVGNTEAFF.

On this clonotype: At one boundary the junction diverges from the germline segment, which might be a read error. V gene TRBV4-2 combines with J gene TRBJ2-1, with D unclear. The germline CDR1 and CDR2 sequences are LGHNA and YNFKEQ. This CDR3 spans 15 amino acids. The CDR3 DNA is TGCGCCAGCAGCCAAGACGTATCCCGCTACAATGAGCAGTTCTTC. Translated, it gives CASSQDVSRYNEQFF.

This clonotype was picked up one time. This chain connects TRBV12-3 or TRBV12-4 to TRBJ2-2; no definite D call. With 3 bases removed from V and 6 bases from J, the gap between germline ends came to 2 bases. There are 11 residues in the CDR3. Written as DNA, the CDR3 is TGTGCCAGCAGTTTTTCCGGGGAGCTGTTTTTT. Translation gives CASSFSGELFF.

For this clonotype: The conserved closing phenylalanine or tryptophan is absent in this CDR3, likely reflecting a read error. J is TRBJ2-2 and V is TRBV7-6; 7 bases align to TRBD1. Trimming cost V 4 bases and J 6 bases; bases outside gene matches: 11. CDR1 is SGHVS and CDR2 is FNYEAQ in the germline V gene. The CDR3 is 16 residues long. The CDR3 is CASSSTPRGFSGELFS. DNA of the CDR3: TGTGCCAGCAGCTCCACCCCCAGGGGGTTTTCCGGGGAGCTGTTTTCT.

For the CDR3, the DNA is TGTGCCAGCTCACCAGTCGACAGGGTAGGCGAGCAGTACTTC. This codes for CASSPVDRVGEQYF. V gene TRBV18 combines with J gene TRBJ2-7; 7 bases match TRBD1. After removal of 2 bases from V and 6 bases from J, the junction contained 7 bases not matched to a gene. Germline assignment: CDR1 KGHSH and CDR2 LQKENI. This CDR3 is 14 amino acids long.

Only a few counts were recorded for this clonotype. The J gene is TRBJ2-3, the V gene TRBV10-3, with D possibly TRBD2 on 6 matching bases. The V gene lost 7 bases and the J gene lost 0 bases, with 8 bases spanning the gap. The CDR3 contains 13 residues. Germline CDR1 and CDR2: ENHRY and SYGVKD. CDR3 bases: TGTGCCATCACCCGGGAGAGCACAGATACGCAGTATTTT. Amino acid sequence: CAITRESTDTQYF.

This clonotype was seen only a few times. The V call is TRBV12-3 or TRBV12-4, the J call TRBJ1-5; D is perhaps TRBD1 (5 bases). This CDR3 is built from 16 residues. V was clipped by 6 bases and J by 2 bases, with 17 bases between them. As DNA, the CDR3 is TGTGCCAGCAGCTTCCCCGCGGGGGGAGGCAATCAGCCCCAGCATTTT. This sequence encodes CASSFPAGGGNQPQHF.

The CDR3 bases are TGTGCCAGCAGTCCCCGGGGAATCTTTGAAGCTTTCTTT. It translates to CASSPRGIFEAFF. The rearrangement uses TRBV6-5 and TRBJ1-1, with no clear D. This CDR3 has 13 residues. Trimming removed 5 bases at V and 7 bases at J, with 14 bases between. CDR1 and CDR2 (germline): MNHEY, SVGAGI.

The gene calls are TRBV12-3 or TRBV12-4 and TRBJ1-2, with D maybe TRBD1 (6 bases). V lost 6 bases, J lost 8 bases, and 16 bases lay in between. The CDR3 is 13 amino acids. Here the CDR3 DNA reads TGTGCCAGCAGATCCGGGGGGGCAGGGGGCTACACCTTC. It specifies CASRSGGAGGYTF.

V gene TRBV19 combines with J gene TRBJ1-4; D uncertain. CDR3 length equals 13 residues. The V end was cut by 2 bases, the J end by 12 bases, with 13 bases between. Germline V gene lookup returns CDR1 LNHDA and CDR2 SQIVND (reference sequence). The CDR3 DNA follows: TGTGCCAGTAGTATATATCGGGGTATGGAACTGTTTTTT. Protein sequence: CASSIYRGMELFF.

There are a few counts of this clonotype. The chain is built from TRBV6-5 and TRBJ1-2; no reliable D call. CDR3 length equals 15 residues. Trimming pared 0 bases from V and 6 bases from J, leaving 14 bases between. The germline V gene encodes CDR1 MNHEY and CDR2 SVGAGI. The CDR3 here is CASSYSGNSRNGYTF. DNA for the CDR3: TGTGCCAGCAGTTACTCGGGTAATTCTCGGAATGGCTACACCTTC.

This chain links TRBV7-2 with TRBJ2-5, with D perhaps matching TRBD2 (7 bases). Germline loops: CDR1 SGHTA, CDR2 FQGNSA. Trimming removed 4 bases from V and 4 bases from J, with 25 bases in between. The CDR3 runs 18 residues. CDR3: CASSSGITTIRGGETQYF. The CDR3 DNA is TGTGCCAGCAGCTCAGGGATCACTACGATTAGGGGGGGAGAGACCCAGTACTTC.